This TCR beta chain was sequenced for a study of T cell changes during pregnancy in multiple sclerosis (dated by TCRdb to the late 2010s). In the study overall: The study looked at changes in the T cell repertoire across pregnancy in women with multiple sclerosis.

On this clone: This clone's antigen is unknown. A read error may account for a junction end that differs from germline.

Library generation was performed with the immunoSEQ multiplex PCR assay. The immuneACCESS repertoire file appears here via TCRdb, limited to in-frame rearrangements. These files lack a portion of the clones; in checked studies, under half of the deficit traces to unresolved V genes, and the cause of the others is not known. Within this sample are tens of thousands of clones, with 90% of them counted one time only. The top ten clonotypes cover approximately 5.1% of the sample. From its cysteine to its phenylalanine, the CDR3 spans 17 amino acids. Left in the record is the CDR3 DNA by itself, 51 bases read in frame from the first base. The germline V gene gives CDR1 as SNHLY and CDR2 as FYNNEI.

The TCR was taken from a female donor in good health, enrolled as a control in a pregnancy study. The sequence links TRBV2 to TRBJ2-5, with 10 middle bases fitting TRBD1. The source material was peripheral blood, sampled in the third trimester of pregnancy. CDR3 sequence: CASSANPGTGAQGTQYF. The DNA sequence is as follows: TGTGCCAGCAGCGCAAACCCCGGGACAGGGGCGCAAGGGACCCAGTACTTC.